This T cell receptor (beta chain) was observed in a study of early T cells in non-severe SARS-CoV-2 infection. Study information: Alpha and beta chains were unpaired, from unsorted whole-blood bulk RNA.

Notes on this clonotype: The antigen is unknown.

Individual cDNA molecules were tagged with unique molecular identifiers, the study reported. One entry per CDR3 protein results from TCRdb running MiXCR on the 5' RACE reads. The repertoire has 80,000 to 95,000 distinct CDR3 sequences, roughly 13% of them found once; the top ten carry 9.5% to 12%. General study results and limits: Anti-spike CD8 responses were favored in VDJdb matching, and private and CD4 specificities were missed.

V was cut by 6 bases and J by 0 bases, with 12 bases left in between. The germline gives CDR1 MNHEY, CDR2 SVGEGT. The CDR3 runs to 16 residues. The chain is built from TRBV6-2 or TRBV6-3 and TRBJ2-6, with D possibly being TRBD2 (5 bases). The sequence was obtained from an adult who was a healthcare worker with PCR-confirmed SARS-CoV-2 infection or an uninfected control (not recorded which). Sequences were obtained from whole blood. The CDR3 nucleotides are TGTGCCAGCAGCCCCCTCGGGGACTCTGGGGCCAACGTCCTGACTTTC. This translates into CASSPLGDSGANVLTF.